This record covers a single T cell receptor beta chain. As originally analysed: Amplifying reference gene primers gave estimates of nucleated cell counts. The method was immunoSEQ multiplex PCR; TCRdb's version includes in-frame clones alone and lacks a portion of them. V, J and clone size were drawn from that table, and D and trimming were deduced from the DNA. This sample has 200,000 to 250,000 clones, with about nine tenths found just once. CDR3 length equals 15 residues. Germline V lookup: CDR1 MNHEY, CDR2 SMNVEV (reference sequence). V lost 2 bases, J lost 0 bases, and 10 bases lay in between. These data come from a study of blood T cell repertoires in COVID-19. Across the study: Sites in the United States, Italy and Spain provided acute and convalescent COVID-19 samples. T cells, B-cell-depleted T cells, or PBMCs supplied cDNA or gDNA.

The source is a man older than 75 with acute or convalescent COVID-19. The sequencing sample was made of peripheral blood. This chain uses TRBV27 with TRBJ1-2; D is perhaps TRBD1 (6 bases). DNA of the CDR3: TGTGCCAGCAGTTTAGCCAGGGGAGCTAACTATGGCTACACCTTC. Translated: CASSLARGANYGYTF.